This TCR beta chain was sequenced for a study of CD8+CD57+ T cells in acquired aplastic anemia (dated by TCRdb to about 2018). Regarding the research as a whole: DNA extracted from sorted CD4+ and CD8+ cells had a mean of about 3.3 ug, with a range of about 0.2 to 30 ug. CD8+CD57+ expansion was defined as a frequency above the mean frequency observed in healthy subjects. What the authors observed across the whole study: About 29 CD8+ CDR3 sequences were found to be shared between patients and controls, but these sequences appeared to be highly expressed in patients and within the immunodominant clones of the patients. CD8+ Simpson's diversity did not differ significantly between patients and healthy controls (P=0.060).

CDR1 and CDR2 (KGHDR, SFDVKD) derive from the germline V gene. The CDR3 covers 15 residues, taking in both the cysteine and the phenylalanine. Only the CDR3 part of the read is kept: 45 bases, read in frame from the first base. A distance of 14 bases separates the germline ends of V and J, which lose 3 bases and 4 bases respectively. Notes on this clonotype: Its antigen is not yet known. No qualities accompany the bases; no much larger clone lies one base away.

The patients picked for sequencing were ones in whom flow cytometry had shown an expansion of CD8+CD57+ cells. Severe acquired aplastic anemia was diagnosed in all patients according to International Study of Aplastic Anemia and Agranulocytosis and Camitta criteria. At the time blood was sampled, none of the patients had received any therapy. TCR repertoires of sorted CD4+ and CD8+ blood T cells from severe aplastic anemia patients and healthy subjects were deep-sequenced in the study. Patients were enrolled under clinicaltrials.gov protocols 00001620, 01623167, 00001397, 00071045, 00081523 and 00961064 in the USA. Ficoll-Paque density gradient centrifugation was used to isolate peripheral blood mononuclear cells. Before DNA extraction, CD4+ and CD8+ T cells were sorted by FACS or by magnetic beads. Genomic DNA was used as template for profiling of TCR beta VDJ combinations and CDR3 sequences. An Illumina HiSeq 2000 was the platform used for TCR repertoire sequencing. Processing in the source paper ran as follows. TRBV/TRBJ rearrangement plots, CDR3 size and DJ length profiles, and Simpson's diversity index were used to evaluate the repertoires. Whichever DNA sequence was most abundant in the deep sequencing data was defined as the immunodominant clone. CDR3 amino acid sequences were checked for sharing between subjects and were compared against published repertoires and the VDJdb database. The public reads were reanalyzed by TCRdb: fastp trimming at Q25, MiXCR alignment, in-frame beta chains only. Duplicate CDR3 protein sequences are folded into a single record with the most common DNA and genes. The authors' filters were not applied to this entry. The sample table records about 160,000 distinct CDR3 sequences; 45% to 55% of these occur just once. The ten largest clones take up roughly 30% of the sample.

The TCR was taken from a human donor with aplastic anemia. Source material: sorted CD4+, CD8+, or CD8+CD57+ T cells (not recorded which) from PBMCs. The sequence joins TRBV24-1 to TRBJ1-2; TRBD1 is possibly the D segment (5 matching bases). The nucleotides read TGTGCCACCAGTGATGGGGGACCGCGCAGCTATGGCTACACCTTC. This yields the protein CATSDGGPRSYGYTF.